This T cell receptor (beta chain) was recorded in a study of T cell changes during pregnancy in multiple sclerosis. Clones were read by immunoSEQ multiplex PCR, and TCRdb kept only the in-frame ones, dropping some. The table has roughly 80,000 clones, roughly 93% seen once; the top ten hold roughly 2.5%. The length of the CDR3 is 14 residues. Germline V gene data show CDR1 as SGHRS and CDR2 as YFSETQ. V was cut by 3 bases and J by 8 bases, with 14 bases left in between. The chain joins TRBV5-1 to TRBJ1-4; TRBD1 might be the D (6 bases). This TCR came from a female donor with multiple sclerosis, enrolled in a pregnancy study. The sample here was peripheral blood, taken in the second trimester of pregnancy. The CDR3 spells CASSSQGGGEKLFF. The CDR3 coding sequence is TGCGCCAGCAGCTCACAGGGTGGAGGAGAAAAACTGTTTTTT.